This T cell receptor (beta chain) stems from a study of blood T cell repertoires in COVID-19. For the study at large: Donors in the United States, Italy and Spain gave samples during acute or convalescent COVID-19. PBMCs, B-cell-depleted T cells, or T cells provided the cDNA or gDNA that made up the material.

Libraries were prepared by immunoSEQ multiplex PCR; TCRdb keeps only in-frame clonotypes and omits some of them. This table has some 220,000 clones, about nine tenths appearing once. V was shortened by 5 bases and J by 1 base, with 11 bases between the two germline ends. The CDR3 consists of 14 residues. CDR1 and CDR2 (germline): MNHEY, SVGAGI. Participants were aged about 18 to 100 years from 20 to 30 US areas. Which cohort a participant joined came from the clinical history participants gave. The TCR comes from a woman aged 45-60 years in a cohort exposed to, infected with or recovered from COVID-19 (not recorded which). Sequencing input: PBMCs or T cells enriched from blood (not recorded which). The genes are TRBV6-5 and TRBJ1-1; D perhaps matches TRBD1 (5 bases). The CDR3 spells CASSKWQGNTEAFF. CDR3 DNA: TGTGCCAGCAGTAAGTGGCAGGGGAACACTGAAGCTTTCTTT.